The 26 T cell receptor beta chains given below trace back to one sample, sequenced in a study of blood T cell repertoires in COVID-19. Assay: immunoSEQ multiplex PCR; the TCRdb copy retains only in-frame clones and omits some. This sample has about 100,000 clones, with roughly 87% found just once. Source material: peripheral blood. These receptors all stem from a young man in a cohort sampled during active COVID-19.

The rearrangement links TRBV28 to TRBJ1-1; no reliable D call. The V gene lost 4 bases and the J gene lost 8 bases, with 8 bases spanning the gap. Germline V gene data show CDR1 as MDHEN and CDR2 as SYDVKM. The CDR3 covers 11 residues. CDR3 bases: TGTGCCAGCAGTTCCCTGGCCGAAGCTTTCTTT. This sequence encodes CASSSLAEAFF.

This rearrangement joins TRBV1 to TRBJ2-2; the table gives TRBD1 as D, unverified against the DNA. TRBV1 is a pseudogene. The CDR3 is made up of 14 amino acids. CDR3 nucleotide sequence: TGCACCTTACCCCCCAGGGGTAACACCGGGGAGCTGTTTTTT. The encoded protein is CTLPPRGNTGELFF.

The chain uses TRBV7-7 and TRBJ2-2; D uncertain. This CDR3 is 12 amino acids long. With 5 bases removed from V and 8 bases from J, the gap between germline ends came to 9 bases. Germline CDR1 and CDR2: SSHAT and FNYEAQ (reference sequence). The CDR3 loop is CASSGKKGELFF. The CDR3 DNA reads as TGTGCCAGCAGCGGCAAAAAGGGGGAGCTGTTTTTT.

The V gene is TRBV28, the J gene TRBJ1-6; 8 bases are a match to TRBD1. The CDR3 sequence is 18 residues long. In germline, CDR1 is MDHEN, CDR2 SYDVKM. After removal of 5 bases from V and 0 bases from J, the junction contained 9 bases not matched to a gene. CDR3: CASSVSRGLGSYNSPLHF. The CDR3 coding sequence is TGTGCCAGCAGTGTATCCAGGGGGCTAGGCTCCTATAATTCACCCCTCCACTTT.

The V gene is TRBV10-2, the J gene TRBJ1-1; TRBD1 matches 7 bases. The trim removed 4 bases at V and 8 bases at J, leaving 10 bases unmatched. Per germline, CDR1 WSHSY and CDR2 SAAADI. This CDR3 spans 14 amino acids. CDR3 region: CASSVWGQSDEAFF. In DNA, the CDR3 is TGCGCCAGCAGTGTATGGGGACAGTCGGACGAAGCTTTCTTT.

The chain uses TRBV11-2 and TRBJ2-2; 9 positions match TRBD1. With V trimmed by 5 bases and J by 5 bases, 6 bases remained unmatched. The CDR3 totals 15 residues. CDR1 SGHAT and CDR2 FQNNGV come from the germline V gene. DNA of the CDR3: TGTGCCAGCAGCCTCGGGACAGGGACGACCGGGGAGCTGTTTTTT. This gives the protein CASSLGTGTTGELFF.

The V and J genes are TRBV5-5 and TRBJ1-4; D unclear. This CDR3 has 15 amino acids. V was cut by 1 base and J by 1 base, with 8 bases left in between. Germline loops: CDR1 SGHKS, CDR2 YYEKEE (reference sequence). The CDR3 nucleotides read TGTGCCAGCAGCTTGAGAGGGCTAACTAATGAAAAACTGTTTTTT. Translated: CASSLRGLTNEKLFF. The full variable domain, its missing parts supplied by reference TRBV5-5 and TRBJ1-4, is DAGVTQSPTHLIKTRGQQVTLRCSPISGHKSVSWYQQVLGQGPQFIFQYYEKEERGRGNFPDRFSARQFPNYSSELNVNALLLGDSALYLCASSLRGLTNEKLFFGSGTQLSVL.

The chain uses TRBV7-6 and TRBJ1-1; 9 bases fit TRBD1. Trimming took 3 bases from V and 0 from J; bases not matched to a gene: 2. Germline V gene sequence: CDR1 SGHVS, CDR2 FNYEAQ. The length of the CDR3 is 15 residues. CDR3 protein: CASSFGQGLNTEAFF. DNA of the CDR3: TGTGCCAGCAGCTTTGGACAGGGGTTGAACACTGAAGCTTTCTTT. The entire variable domain, with the rest obtained from reference TRBV7-6 and TRBJ1-1, is as follows: GAGVSQSPRYKVTKRGQDVALRCDPISGHVSLYWYRQALGQGPEFLTYFNYEAQQDKSGLPNDRFSAERPEGSISTLTIQRTEQRDSAMYRCASSFGQGLNTEAFFGQGTRLTVV.

The rearrangement links TRBV30 to TRBJ1-3; D possibly corresponds to TRBD1 (5 bases). This CDR3 has 14 amino acids. Deletions cut 0 bases from V and 3 bases from J, with 9 bases between. Germline assignment: CDR1 GTSNPN and CDR2 SVGIG (reference sequence). The DNA for the CDR3 is TGTGCCTGGAGTGTACTCAGGGTTGGAAACACCATATATTTT. Translating it yields CAWSVLRVGNTIYF.

In DNA, the CDR3 is TGTGCCAGCAGTCTCCCCCAGGAGGGGACCAATCAGCCCCAGCATTTT. Protein sequence: CASSLPQEGTNQPQHF. V is TRBV25-1 and J is TRBJ1-5; D might be TRBD1 (5 bases). Germline V lookup: CDR1 MGHDK, CDR2 SYGVNS. This CDR3 is built from 16 residues. Trimming stripped 5 bases from V and 3 bases from J, with 17 bases between. The full variable domain, its missing parts supplied by reference TRBV25-1 and TRBJ1-5, is EADIYQTPRYLVIGTGKKITLECSQTMGHDKMYWYQQDPGMELHLIHYSYGVNSTEKGDLSSESTVSRIRTEHFPLTLESARPSHTSQYLCASSLPQEGTNQPQHFGDGTRLSIL.

This clone was observed once. The chain employs TRBV9 and TRBJ2-4; D possibly corresponds to TRBD2 (5 bases). CDR3 length: 18 residues. Germline assignment: CDR1 SGDLS and CDR2 YYNGEE. V was cut by 4 bases and J by 0 bases, with 20 bases left in between. The CDR3: CASSPGLTVKLAKNIQYF. CDR3 DNA: TGTGCCAGCAGCCCGGGGTTAACAGTGAAGCTAGCCAAAAACATTCAGTACTTC.

This rearrangement joins TRBV7-3 to TRBJ2-5; TRBD1 agrees at 7 bases. V dropped 5 bases and J dropped 4; count of bases not matched to a gene: 4. CDR1 and CDR2 (germline): SGHTA, FQGTGA. The CDR3 is made up of 13 amino acids. The CDR3 DNA follows: TGTGCCAGCAGCCTATACAGGGGAGAGACCCAGTACTTC. Amino acid sequence: CASSLYRGETQYF.

V usage is TRBV2 and J usage is TRBJ2-3; 7 bases are shared with TRBD2. In germline, CDR1 is SNHLY, CDR2 FYNNEI. With 7 bases clipped from V and 0 bases from J, the junction kept 4 bases outside the gene matches. CDR3 length: 14 amino acids. The CDR3 DNA sequence: TGTGCCAGCAAGCGGGGAACTAGCACAGATACGCAGTATTTT. Translating it yields CASKRGTSTDTQYF.

This chain uses TRBV2 with TRBJ1-1, with a possible D match to TRBD1 (5 bases). Trimming took 3 bases from V and 11 from J, leaving 10 bases between them. The CDR3 sequence is 11 residues long. Germline CDR1 is SNHLY and CDR2 is FYNNEI. The CDR3 is CASSDMEGAFF. DNA of the CDR3: TGTGCCAGCAGTGACATGGAGGGGGCTTTCTTT.

The chain carries TRBV28 and TRBJ2-5; the D gene is possibly TRBD1 (5 bases). V was cut by 5 bases and J by 5 bases, with 12 bases left in between. The V gene's germline CDR1 is MDHEN and CDR2 SYDVKM. The CDR3 consists of 13 residues. CDR3 DNA: TGTGCCAGCAGTCTGGACATAGGTGAGACCCAGTACTTC. Translated: CASSLDIGETQYF. Based on the CDR3 plus reference TRBV28 and TRBJ2-5, the full variable domain is DVKVTQSSRYLVKRTGEKVFLECVQDMDHENMFWYRQDPGLGLRLIYFSYDVKMKEKGDIPEGYSVSREKKERFSLILESASTNQTSMYLCASSLDIGETQYFGPGTRLLVL.

The chain is built from TRBV11-1 and TRBJ1-5; maybe TRBD1 (6 bases). V dropped 1 base and J dropped 5 bases, with 12 bases sitting between them. CDR1 SGHAT and CDR2 FQDESV come from the germline V gene (reference sequence). The CDR3 is made up of 15 amino acids. The CDR3 DNA reads as TGTGCCAGCAGCTTAGAACCAGGGGATCATCAGCCCCAGCATTTT. Amino acids: CASSLEPGDHQPQHF.

The chain has TRBV28 and TRBJ2-7; D possibly corresponds to TRBD2 (5 bases). CDR1 is MDHEN and CDR2 is SYDVKM in the germline V gene. Trimming took off 3 bases at V and 2 bases at J, with 14 bases between the two ends. This CDR3 spans 15 amino acids. CDR3 DNA sequence: TGTGCCAGCAGTTTCCATGGCGGGTATACCTACGAGCAGTACTTC. This codes for CASSFHGGYTYEQYF.

This sequence joins TRBV19 and TRBJ2-3; 12 bases fit TRBD2. V shed 4 bases, J shed 0 bases, and the junction held 2 bases outside the gene matches. There are 16 residues in the CDR3. Germline lookup yields CDR1 LNHDA and CDR2 SQIVND (reference sequence). The CDR3 DNA reads TGTGCCAGTAGTACACTAGCGGGGGGCAGCACAGATACGCAGTATTTT. Translated, it gives CASSTLAGGSTDTQYF.

The rearrangement uses TRBV5-6 and TRBJ2-2; TRBD1 might be the D (6 bases). CDR1 SGHDT and CDR2 YYEEEE come from the germline V gene. CDR3 length: 12 amino acids. The ends were cut back, 5 bases at V and 7 bases at J, with 9 bases in the middle. The chain's CDR3 is CASRPRGGELFF. The CDR3 DNA reads TGTGCCAGCAGGCCCAGGGGCGGGGAGCTGTTTTTT.

V gene TRBV5-4 combines with J gene TRBJ1-2; TRBD1 aligns across 10 bases. V was pared by 4 bases and J by 1 base, with 7 bases of the junction left unmatched. Germline CDR1 is SGHNT and CDR2 is YYREEE (reference sequence). There are 16 residues in the CDR3. The CDR3 loop reads CASSLTGGGFNYGYTF. Written as DNA, the CDR3 is TGTGCCAGCAGCCTGACAGGGGGCGGGTTTAACTATGGCTACACCTTC.

The chain joins TRBV6-1 to TRBJ2-2; D may be TRBD1 (6 bases). Trimming stripped 6 bases from V and 0 bases from J, with 11 bases between. CDR1 is MNHNS, CDR2 SASEGT, per germline. CDR3 length: 15 residues. Here the CDR3 reads CASRTGQTNTGELFF. DNA of the CDR3: TGTGCCAGCAGAACTGGACAGACGAACACCGGGGAGCTGTTTTTT.

V is TRBV24-1 and J is TRBJ1-3, with D perhaps TRBD1 (6 bases). Looked up from germline, CDR1 is KGHDR and CDR2 is SFDVKD. This CDR3 contains 13 residues. V was shortened by 8 bases and J by 0 bases, with 7 bases between the two germline ends. The CDR3 nucleotides read TGTGCCACCACGGACAGCTCTGGAAACACCATATATTTT. Translated, it gives CATTDSSGNTIYF.

The chain couples TRBV12-3 or TRBV12-4 to TRBJ2-5; possibly TRBD1 for D (6 bases). There are 12 residues in the CDR3. Trimming shortened V by 4 bases and J by 11 bases, and 14 bases separated the two germline ends. CDR3 protein: CASSSIRTEQYF. CDR3 nucleotide sequence: TGTGCCAGCAGTTCCATACGGACAGAGCAGTACTTC.

The chain recombines TRBV24-1 with TRBJ1-2, with TRBD1 matching 10 bases. The V segment lost 5 bases and the J segment 8 bases; nucleotides outside the gene matches: 7. CDR3 size: 14 residues. CDR1 and CDR2 (germline): KGHDR, SFDVKD. DNA of the CDR3: TGTGCCACCAGTGGTTCAGGACAGGGGGGAGGCTACACCTTC. It specifies CATSGSGQGGGYTF.

The genes are TRBV25-1 and TRBJ2-7; weak D call: TRBD2 (5 bases). Deletions cut 1 base from V and 5 bases from J, with 15 bases between. The germline CDR1 and CDR2 sequences are MGHDK and SYGVNS. The CDR3 totals 15 residues. This CDR3 reads CASSESEGGVDEQYF. For the CDR3, the DNA is TGTGCCAGCAGTGAATCAGAGGGTGGGGTGGACGAGCAGTACTTC.

This clone was seen once. The CDR3 is CASSLRQSGGGYTF. In nucleotides, the CDR3 is TGTGCCAGTAGCCTCAGACAGTCCGGTGGTGGCTACACCTTC. This chain uses TRBV19 with TRBJ1-2, with D possibly TRBD1 on 5 matching bases. CDR1 and CDR2 from the germline V gene are LNHDA and SQIVND (reference sequence). The CDR3 length is 14 residues. The germline V and J ends were trimmed by 6 bases and 7 bases, with 18 bases remaining between them.